Listed here is a single T cell receptor (beta chain). Using immunoSEQ multiplex PCR, the repertoire was profiled, and TCRdb retains in-frame clones only, with some absent. This sample has almost 350,000 clones; about 88% occur once, and the top ten carry approximately 1%. This CDR3 is 17 amino acids long. Trimming at V came to 7 bases and at J to 1 base, leaving 17 bases not matched to a gene. In germline, CDR1 is SQVTM, CDR2 ANQGSEA. Recruitment covered 25 or so US areas and drew participants whose ages spanned roughly 18 to 89 years. Participants' reported clinical history set cohort assignment. Shortly before study entry, within 2 weeks, exposed participants had met a COVID-19 case. This sample is drawn from a study of blood T cell repertoires in COVID-19. In the study overall: T cells, B-cell-depleted T cells, or PBMCs provided the cDNA or gDNA that served as material.

Sequenced: PBMCs or T cells enriched from blood (not recorded which). This receptor was obtained from a woman aged 25 to 39 who had been exposed to COVID-19. The chain links TRBV29-1 to TRBJ2-5, with TRBD2 matching 8 bases. The CDR3 bases are TGCAGCGCTCCCGTGGCGGGAGGACGGGAGGGCCAAGAGACCCAGTACTTC. Its translation is CSAPVAGGREGQETQYF.